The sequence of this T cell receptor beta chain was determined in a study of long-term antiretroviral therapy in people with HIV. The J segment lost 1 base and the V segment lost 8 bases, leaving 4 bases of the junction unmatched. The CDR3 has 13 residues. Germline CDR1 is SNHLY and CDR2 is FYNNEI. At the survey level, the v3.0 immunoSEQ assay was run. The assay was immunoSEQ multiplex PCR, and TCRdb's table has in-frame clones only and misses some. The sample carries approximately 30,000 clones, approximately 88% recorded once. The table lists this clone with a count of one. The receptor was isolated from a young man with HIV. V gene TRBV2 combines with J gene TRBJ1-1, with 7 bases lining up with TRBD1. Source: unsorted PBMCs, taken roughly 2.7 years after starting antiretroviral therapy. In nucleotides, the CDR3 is TGTGCCAGCGCGCAGGGGGGGAACACTGAAGCTTTCTTT. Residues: CASAQGGNTEAFF.